This T cell receptor beta chain originates from a study of OX40 agonist ivuxolimab in advanced cancers. Here immunoSEQ multiplex PCR was the method, and the copy in TCRdb shows in-frame clones only, minus some. The sample holds roughly 79,000 clones; 92% are singletons and the top ten take 11%. This CDR3 has 10 amino acids. Germline lookup yields CDR1 SQVTM and CDR2 ANQGSEA. Trimming took 4 bases from V and 5 from J, leaving 5 bases between them. This clone appeared a few times. The J gene is TRBJ1-1, the V gene TRBV29-1; no clear D gene. The material sequenced was CD4+ or CD8+ T cells sorted from blood, taken in a trial of the OX40 agonist ivuxolimab. The TCR sequence derives from an adult with an advanced solid tumor such as melanoma, head and neck, liver or kidney cancer. This CDR3 reads CSVVQTEAFF. DNA of the CDR3: TGCAGCGTTGTACAGACTGAAGCTTTCTTT.